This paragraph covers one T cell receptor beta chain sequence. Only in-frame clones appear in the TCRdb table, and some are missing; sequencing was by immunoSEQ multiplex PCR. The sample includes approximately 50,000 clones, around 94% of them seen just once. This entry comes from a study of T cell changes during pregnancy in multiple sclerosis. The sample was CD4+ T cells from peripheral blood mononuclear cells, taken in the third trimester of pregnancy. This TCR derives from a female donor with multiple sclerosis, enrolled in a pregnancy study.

The CDR3 region is CSVRTGGTEAFF. CDR3 DNA: TGCAGCGTTCGGACAGGGGGGACTGAAGCTTTCTTT. The genes are TRBV29-1 and TRBJ1-1; 10 nucleotides match TRBD1. CDR3 size: 12 residues. Germline V lookup: CDR1 SQVTM, CDR2 ANQGSEA. Trimming removed 5 bases from V and 5 bases from J; junction bases left unmatched: 2.